Presented here are 27 T cell receptor beta chains from one specimen sequenced in a study of cytotoxic CD8 clonotypes in ibrutinib-treated CLL. The repertoire was sequenced with immunoSEQ multiplex PCR; TCRdb's copy has only in-frame clones and lacks some. The sample lists nearly 85,000 clones; roughly 77% were seen once. Here the sequenced sample was PBMCs, taken after 12 months of ibrutinib treatment. Receptor source: a human donor with chronic lymphocytic leukemia.

The rearrangement joins TRBV28 to TRBJ1-1; tentatively, D is TRBD1 (5 bases). Trimming cost V 0 bases and J 0 bases, with 11 bases left between them. The CDR3 totals 16 residues. Germline CDR1 reads MDHEN; CDR2 reads SYDVKM. CDR3 protein: CASSLWAGSVNTEAFF. In nucleotides, the CDR3 is TGTGCCAGCAGTTTATGGGCAGGGTCGGTGAACACTGAAGCTTTCTTT.

This chain connects TRBV7-2 to TRBJ2-1, with D unresolved. This CDR3 is 11 amino acids long. V dropped 3 bases and J dropped 10 bases, with 7 bases sitting between them. The V gene's germline CDR1 is SGHTA and CDR2 FQGNSA. The CDR3 nucleotides are TGTGCCAGCAGCTTTGGCATAGAGCAGTTCTTC. Its protein product is CASSFGIEQFF.

The CDR3 DNA sequence: TGTGCCAGCAGCCCTATCGGGACAGGGGGGGCAGATACGCAGTATTTT. It specifies CASSPIGTGGADTQYF. The V call is TRBV7-2, the J call TRBJ2-3, with 11 nucleotides matching TRBD1. With 5 bases clipped from V and 4 bases from J, the junction kept 8 bases outside the gene matches. Germline-derived CDR1 and CDR2 are SGHTA and FQGNSA. There are 16 residues in the CDR3. Combining the CDR3 with reference TRBV7-2 and TRBJ2-3 gives the whole variable domain GAGVSQSPSNKVTEKGKDVELRCDPISGHTALYWYRQSLGQGLEFLIYFQGNSAPDKSGLPSDRFSAERTGGSVSTLTIQRTQQEDSAVYLCASSPIGTGGADTQYFGPGTRLTVL.

This clone was counted once. The J gene is TRBJ2-3, the V gene TRBV11-3; perhaps TRBD1 as D (6 bases). Trimming left V 1 base short and J 2 bases short, with 10 bases between. The CDR3 totals 15 residues. Germline assignment: CDR1 SGHNT and CDR2 YENEEA. CDR3 DNA: TGTGCCAGCAGCTTAGGCCAGGGGCCCACAGATACGCAGTATTTT. Residues: CASSLGQGPTDTQYF. Combining the CDR3 with reference TRBV11-3 and TRBJ2-3 gives the whole variable domain EAGVVQSPRYKIIEKKQPVAFWCNPISGHNTLYWYLQNLGQGPELLIRYENEEAVDDSQLPKDRFSAERLKGVDSTLKIQPAELGDSAVYLCASSLGQGPTDTQYFGPGTRLTVL.

This clone was found once. The chain carries TRBV4-3 and TRBJ1-4; tentative D call: TRBD1 (5 bases). The CDR3 loop spans 17 amino acids. Germline CDR1 and CDR2: LGHNA and YSLEER. V lost 0 bases and J 4 bases, leaving 15 bases between the germline ends. The CDR3 DNA reads as TGCGCCAGCAGCCAAGAGGGGGTGGGGGGAGGTAATGAAAAACTGTTTTTT. Its protein product is CASSQEGVGGGNEKLFF.

This clone was observed once. The V gene is TRBV11-1, the J gene TRBJ2-1; no clear D. CDR3 length equals 13 residues. V dropped 0 bases and J dropped 10 bases, with 10 bases sitting between them. Germline CDR1 reads SGHAT; CDR2 reads FQDESV (reference sequence). CDR3 amino acids: CASSLASYEEQFF. In nucleotides, the CDR3 is TGTGCCAGCAGCTTAGCCTCCTACGAGGAGCAGTTCTTC.

V usage is TRBV28 and J usage is TRBJ1-2; TRBD1 aligns across 10 bases. V gave up 7 bases and J gave up 7 bases; unmatched junction bases: 9. This CDR3 contains 14 residues. Germline V lookup: CDR1 MDHEN, CDR2 SYDVKM. CDR3 sequence reads: CASTSGQGLRGYTF. CDR3 bases: TGTGCCAGCACCTCGGGACAGGGGCTTCGTGGCTACACCTTC.

This chain's CDR3 is CASSSTAGRDYGYTF. Written as DNA, the CDR3 is TGTGCCAGCTCTTCCACGGCAGGGCGGGACTATGGCTACACCTTC. This rearrangement joins TRBV18 to TRBJ1-2; D is possibly TRBD1 (5 bases). The CDR3 sequence is 15 residues long. Per the germline V gene, CDR1 is KGHSH and CDR2 is LQKENI. Trimming stripped 6 bases from V and 3 bases from J, with 17 bases between. Supplemented by reference TRBV18 and TRBJ1-2, the full variable domain reads NAGVMQNPRHLVRRRGQEARLRCSPMKGHSHVYWYRQLPEEGLKFMVYLQKENIIDESGMPKERFSAEFPKEGPSILRIQQVVRGDSAAYFCASSSTAGRDYGYTFGSGTRLTVV.

The chain joins TRBV7-3 to TRBJ2-3; 7 nucleotides line up with TRBD1. The germline V gene has CDR1 SGHTA and CDR2 FQGTGA. This CDR3 spans 14 amino acids. V gave up 5 bases and J gave up 4 bases; unmatched junction bases: 6. CDR3 DNA: TGTGCCAGCAGCATCGAAACAGGGGCAGATACGCAGTATTTT. Translating it yields CASSIETGADTQYF. Supplemented by reference TRBV7-3 and TRBJ2-3, the full variable domain reads GAGVSQTPSNKVTEKGKYVELRCDPISGHTALYWYRQSLGQGPEFLIYFQGTGAADDSGLPNDRFFAVRPEGSVSTLKIQRTERGDSAVYLCASSIETGADTQYFGPGTRLTVL.

Comments on this clone: This sequence may be a read error, since a much larger clone differs from it by one base. The sample contains more than one DNA sequence encoding this CDR3. This chain joins TRBV10-1 and TRBJ2-1; the match to TRBD2 covers 8 bases. This CDR3 is built from 13 residues. CDR1 and CDR2 from the germline V gene are WNHNN and SYGVQD (reference sequence). DNA of the CDR3: TGCGCTTCCACTAGCGGCTCCTACAATGAGCAGTTCTTC. Translated: CASTSGSYNEQFF.

The chain uses TRBV10-3 and TRBJ2-3, with a possible D match to TRBD1 (5 bases). The germline V gene encodes CDR1 ENHRY and CDR2 SYGVKD. V was pared by 5 bases and J by 2 bases, with 14 bases between. This CDR3 has 15 amino acids. The CDR3 reads CAISPQGADTDTQYF. In DNA, the CDR3 is TGTGCCATCAGTCCCCAGGGCGCGGACACAGATACGCAGTATTTT.

The gene calls are TRBV4-3 and TRBJ2-5; 7 nucleotides line up with TRBD2. CDR3 size: 17 residues. With 0 bases clipped from V and 1 base from J, the junction kept 8 bases outside the gene matches. Germline assignment: CDR1 LGHNA and CDR2 YSLEER. The DNA for the CDR3 is TGCGCCAGCAGCCAAGATTGGCGGGGGACCGTCCAAGAGACCCAGTACTTC. It translates to CASSQDWRGTVQETQYF.

The chain couples TRBV18 to TRBJ1-5, with D possibly TRBD1 on 6 matching bases. The CDR3 loop spans 13 amino acids. Deletions cut 2 bases from V and 4 bases from J, with 6 bases between. CDR1 and CDR2 from the germline V gene are KGHSH and LQKENI. This chain's CDR3 is CASSPTGNQPQHF. CDR3 bases: TGTGCCAGCTCACCAACAGGGAATCAGCCCCAGCATTTT.

The V gene is TRBV27, the J gene TRBJ1-1; 7 nucleotides line up with TRBD1. CDR3 size: 14 residues. The junction had 5 bases not matched to a gene; V was cut back by 6 bases and J by 1 base. Germline CDR1 is MNHEY and CDR2 is SMNVEV (reference sequence). The DNA of the CDR3 is TGTGCCAGCAGCAACAGGGGCGGGAACACTGAAGCTTTCTTT. Translated: CASSNRGGNTEAFF.

The V call is TRBV5-1, the J call TRBJ2-5; 8 positions match TRBD1. J gave up 5 bases and V 0 bases, and 9 bases lay outside the gene matches. This CDR3 is 16 amino acids long. Per the germline V gene, CDR1 is SGHRS and CDR2 is YFSETQ. CDR3: CASSLGDRSFLETQYF. CDR3 nucleotide sequence: TGCGCCAGCAGCTTGGGGGACAGGTCTTTTCTGGAGACCCAGTACTTC.

J is TRBJ2-1 and V is TRBV28, with 8 bases fitting TRBD2. V was clipped by 1 base and J by 9 bases; unmatched bases: 8. Germline values: CDR1 MDHEN, CDR2 SYDVKM. This CDR3 region has 15 residues. CDR3 region: CASSLSSSGRGEQFF. CDR3 in DNA: TGTGCCAGCAGTTTATCGTCTAGCGGGCGGGGTGAGCAGTTCTTC.

V is TRBV7-3 and J is TRBJ2-5, with D hard to call. V lost 8 bases to trimming and J lost 4 bases, with 8 bases between them. Germline V gives CDR1 SGHTA, CDR2 FQGTGA. The CDR3 is 11 residues long. The CDR3 reads CASSEGETQYF. DNA for the CDR3: TGTGCCAGCTCGGAAGGAGAGACCCAGTACTTC.

There are a few counts of this clone. The rearrangement uses TRBV7-9 and TRBJ2-3, with TRBD2 matching over 7 bases. The J segment lost 6 bases and the V segment lost 5 bases, leaving 17 bases of the junction unmatched. Germline loops: CDR1 SEHNR, CDR2 FQNEAQ (reference sequence). The CDR3 length is 17 residues. The chain's CDR3 is CASSPGPSGTRYDTQYF. In DNA, the CDR3 is TGTGCCAGCAGCCCTGGACCTAGCGGCACCAGATACGATACGCAGTATTTT.

Only one count was recorded for this clone. This chain connects TRBV27 to TRBJ2-1; perhaps TRBD1 as D (6 bases). CDR3 size: 13 residues. Per the germline V gene, CDR1 is MNHEY and CDR2 is SMNVEV (reference sequence). The ends were cut back, 6 bases at V and 9 bases at J, with 15 bases in the middle. The CDR3 region has the DNA TGTGCCAGCAGAGGGCAGGGGAACGGTGAGCAGTTCTTC. Protein: CASRGQGNGEQFF.

The V and J genes are TRBV18 and TRBJ2-3, with 8 nucleotides matching TRBD2. The CDR3 runs to 16 residues. In germline, CDR1 is KGHSH, CDR2 LQKENI. V lost 6 bases to trimming and J lost 5 bases; unmatched junction nucleotides: 13. The chain's CDR3 is CASSPSGGAQGDTQYF. The CDR3 DNA reads as TGTGCCAGCTCCCCCAGCGGGGGCGCCCAGGGAGATACGCAGTATTTT.

A single count supports this clone. The chain joins TRBV7-9 to TRBJ1-4; 9 nucleotides align to TRBD1. Germline CDR1 and CDR2: SEHNR and FQNEAQ (reference sequence). V was pared by 8 bases and J by 2 bases, with 12 bases of the junction left unmatched. This CDR3 contains 17 residues. The CDR3 nucleotides read TGTGCCAGCCAAGCCCGGGACAGGGACCAGACTAATGAAAAACTGTTTTTT. Translated, it gives CASQARDRDQTNEKLFF.

The J gene is TRBJ2-1, the V gene TRBV7-7; D perhaps matches TRBD1 (5 bases). Germline values: CDR1 SSHAT, CDR2 FNYEAQ (reference sequence). V lost 6 bases to trimming and J lost 7 bases, with 7 bases between them. The CDR3 is 11 amino acids. The CDR3 is CASSAGNEQFF. The CDR3 DNA reads TGTGCCAGCAGTGCAGGGAATGAGCAGTTCTTC.

The genes are TRBV11-2 and TRBJ1-5; 12 bases map to TRBD1. This CDR3 has 19 amino acids. Per the germline V gene, CDR1 is SGHAT and CDR2 is FQNNGV. J was trimmed by 0 bases and V by 5 bases; bases with no gene match: 11. CDR3 sequence reads: CASSPNRDRGLDSNQPQHF. The CDR3 DNA is TGTGCCAGCAGCCCGAACCGGGACAGGGGGCTGGATAGCAATCAGCCCCAGCATTTT. The complete variable domain, with remaining parts taken from reference TRBV11-2 and TRBJ1-5, reads EAGVAQSPRYKIIEKRQSVAFWCNPISGHATLYWYQQILGQGPKLLIQFQNNGVVDDSQLPKDRFSAERLKGVDSTLKIQPAKLEDSAVYLCASSPNRDRGLDSNQPQHFGDGTRLSIL.

CDR3 DNA sequence: TGTGCCAGCAGCCAAGATCTGTCCCCGGGGGAGCAGTACTTC. Amino acid sequence: CASSQDLSPGEQYF. This sequence joins TRBV4-2 and TRBJ2-7; a weak D match, TRBD2 (5 bases). The CDR3 contains 14 residues. CDR1 and CDR2 from the germline V gene are LGHNA and YNFKEQ. The V gene lost 0 bases and the J gene lost 7 bases, with 13 bases spanning the gap.

This chain joins TRBV7-2 and TRBJ2-2; D is undetermined. CDR1 SGHTA and CDR2 FQGNSA come from the germline V gene. The CDR3 loop spans 15 amino acids. Trimming shortened V by 0 bases and J by 5 bases, and 10 bases separated the two germline ends. CDR3 sequence (DNA): TGTGCCAGCAGCTTAGCGCCCCGGCAGACCGGGGAGCTGTTTTTT. The encoded protein is CASSLAPRQTGELFF.

As concerns this clone: Its ends do not fully match the called genes, so a read error is possible. In the same sample, other DNA sequences code for this CDR3. The V call is TRBV7-2, the J call TRBJ2-7; the D is unclear. This CDR3 region has 15 residues. Germline values: CDR1 SGHTA, CDR2 FQGNSA. The CDR3 protein is CASSLGIPISYEQYF. CDR3 nucleotide sequence: TGCGCCAGCAGCTTAGGAATCCCCATCTCCTACGAGCAGTACTTC.

The chain combines TRBV27 with TRBJ2-5; no definite D call. Between the trimmed V and J ends, which lost 2 bases and 6 bases, there was a span of 13 bases. Germline CDR1 and CDR2: MNHEY and SMNVEV (reference sequence). This CDR3 is 14 amino acids long. The CDR3 loop is CASSLSGSLKTQYF. In nucleotides, the CDR3 is TGTGCCAGCAGTTTAAGTGGTAGTCTGAAGACCCAGTACTTC.